The rows below give T cell receptor beta chains drawn from one sample of a study of T cells after yellow fever vaccination. One entry per CDR3 protein, called by TCRdb with MiXCR from the 5' RACE reads. The table lists roughly 120,000 distinct CDR3 sequences, around 6.7% of them singletons, with approximately 3% in the top ten. Sequenced material: CD4+ T cells sorted from PBMCs, taken roughly 47 days after the first yellow fever vaccination. These receptors were obtained from a young man who received the YFV17D yellow fever vaccine. CDR3s include the opening cysteine and the closing phenylalanine or tryptophan. The D gene is left open where the match is weak. The size entry gives how often the clone was seen (once, few, many) or a class if it is expanded.

>TRBD1|TRBJ2-3|17|many|TRBV5-1
CASSITGGSWDTDTQYF
TGCGCCAGCAGCATAACAGGGGGTTCTTGGGACACAGATACGCAGTATTTT
>.|TRBJ1-6|13|few|TRBV6-5
CASSLGSNSPLHF
TGTGCCAGCAGTCTCGGCAGCAATTCACCCCTCCACTTT
>.|TRBJ1-5|13|few|TRBV19
CASTQTGTQPQHF
TGTGCCAGTACCCAAACAGGGACTCAGCCCCAGCATTTT
>.|TRBJ2-7|17|few|TRBV6-1
CASRDPPPGPENYEQYF
TGTGCCAGCAGGGACCCCCCCCCCGGCCCAGAAAACTACGAGCAGTACTTC
>TRBD1|TRBJ2-7|14|many|TRBV20-1
CSAGPGQSSYEQYF
TGCAGTGCTGGACCGGGACAGAGCTCCTACGAGCAGTACTTC
>TRBD1|TRBJ2-1|16|many|TRBV5-5
CASSLDPGQGDNEQFF
TGTGCCAGCAGCTTGGACCCGGGACAGGGGGACAATGAGCAGTTCTTC
>TRBD1|TRBJ1-1|16|many|TRBV4-1
CASSQMGQGLNTEAFF
TGCGCCAGCAGCCAAATGGGACAGGGGTTGAACACTGAAGCTTTCTTT
>.|TRBJ1-6|13|many|TRBV6-5
CASSYLGNSPLHF
TGTGCCAGCAGTTACTTGGGGAATTCACCCCTCCACTTT
>.|TRBJ2-5|15|many|TRBV5-1
CASSLAGTGQETQYF
TGCGCCAGCAGCTTGGCAGGGACCGGCCAAGAGACCCAGTACTTC
>.|TRBJ1-3|14|many|TRBV5-1
CASSASGTGNTIYF
TGCGCCAGCAGCGCATCCGGGACAGGAAACACCATATATTTT
>.|TRBJ1-4|15|many|TRBV7-2
CASSEGGGLDEKLFF
TGTGCCAGCAGCGAAGGCGGGGGGTTAGATGAAAAACTGTTTTTT
>TRBD2|TRBJ2-5|18|many|TRBV6-5
CASSYSIFSGGGRETQYF
TGTGCCAGCAGTTACTCGATTTTTAGCGGGGGGGGCCGGGAGACCCAGTACTTC
>.|TRBJ1-2|12|many|TRBV28
CASSISFYGYTF
TGTGCCAGCTCGATCAGCTTTTATGGCTACACCTTC
>.|TRBJ2-7|14|many|TRBV7-2
CASSAGGPSTEQYF
TGTGCCAGCAGCGCCGGGGGCCCCAGCACCGAGCAGTACTTC
>.|TRBJ1-1|15|many|TRBV18
CASSPRTQGHTEAFF
TGTGCCAGCTCACCACGAACACAGGGACACACTGAAGCTTTCTTT